The 15 T cell receptor beta chains given below trace back to one sample, sequenced in a study of CD8 T cells in ankylosing spondylitis (dated by TCRdb to 2016 to 2017). What the work shows at the level of the full study, not this receptor alone: A TCR beta motif made up of fewer than 10 highly homologous amino acid variants appeared to be characteristic of blood from ankylosing spondylitis patients.

Preparation of the library involved 5' RACE. Data came from an Illumina HiSeq 2500. TCRdb ran its own pipeline on the public reads, namely fastp trimming at Q25 and MiXCR clone calling, and kept in-frame beta chains. Entries that share a CDR3 protein sequence are merged under the most common genes and DNA. Recorded for this sample are about 510,000 distinct CDR3 sequences; approximately 5% of them occurred a single time. The top ten constitute around 3.6% of the sample. Their cognate antigens are unknown. Material: blood, either unsorted or a sorted T cell fraction (not recorded which). The receptors shown here come from a male donor with ankylosing spondylitis.

This clonotype was picked up a small number of times. The chain is built from TRBV7-2 and TRBJ2-1; a possible D gene is TRBD1 (6 bases). This CDR3 is 13 amino acids long. The V and J ends lost 3 bases and 8 bases respectively, with 11 bases between them. Per germline, CDR1 SGHTA and CDR2 FQGNSA. The CDR3 DNA reads TGTGCCAGCAGCTTCAGGGGTTCTGATGAGCAGTTCTTC. This translates into CASSFRGSDEQFF.

This clonotype was counted ten times or more. The chain recombines TRBV4-1 with TRBJ2-1, with 8 bases identical to TRBD2. Germline V gives CDR1 MGHRA, CDR2 YSYEKL. This CDR3 is built from 15 residues. V was pared by 2 bases and J by 9 bases, with 9 bases of the junction left unmatched. The CDR3 sequence: CASSQSATSVFEQFF. CDR3 in DNA: TGCGCCAGCAGCCAAAGTGCGACTAGCGTGTTTGAGCAGTTCTTC.

This clonotype came up many times. The chain couples TRBV9 to TRBJ1-1; D might be TRBD1 (5 bases). V was pared by 0 bases and J by 4 bases, with 10 bases between. The CDR3 has 14 residues. The germline gives CDR1 SGDLS, CDR2 YYNGEE. This CDR3 is CASSVAQGITEAFF. The CDR3, as DNA: TGTGCCAGCAGCGTAGCTCAGGGCATCACTGAAGCTTTCTTT. The full variable domain, rest sourced from reference TRBV9 and TRBJ1-1, is DSGVTQTPKHLITATGQRVTLRCSPRSGDLSVYWYQQSLDQGLQFLIQYYNGEERAKGNILERFSAQQFPDLHSELNLSSLELGDSALYFCASSVAQGITEAFFGQGTRLTVV.

The table lists this clonotype with many counts. The chain uses TRBV29-1 and TRBJ2-5, with D hard to call. Trimming left V 4 bases short and J 5 bases short, with 5 bases between. The V gene's germline CDR1 is SQVTM and CDR2 ANQGSEA. The length of the CDR3 is 10 residues. The CDR3 is CSVVLETQYF. The CDR3 coding sequence is TGCAGCGTTGTTTTGGAGACCCAGTACTTC.

This clonotype was counted at least ten times. The rearrangement joins TRBV20-1 to TRBJ2-5, with 8 bases fitting TRBD2. V lost 6 bases, J lost 3 bases, and 3 bases stayed unmatched. Germline V lookup: CDR1 DFQATT, CDR2 SNEGSKA (reference sequence). The length of the CDR3 is 12 residues. The CDR3 loop is CSARGGEETQYF. CDR3 nucleotides: TGCAGTGCCCGGGGGGGAGAAGAGACCCAGTACTTC.

The CDR3 reads CASRERAHTGELFF. CDR3 nucleotides: TGTGCCAGCAGAGAGCGGGCTCACACCGGGGAGCTGTTTTTT. This chain uses TRBV9 with TRBJ2-2; tentative D call: TRBD2 (6 bases). Germline V lookup: CDR1 SGDLS, CDR2 YYNGEE. Trimming took off 5 bases at V and 3 bases at J, with 11 bases between the two ends. The CDR3 sequence is 14 residues long.

This clonotype occurred many times. The chain carries TRBV7-6 and TRBJ1-1; weak D call: TRBD1 (5 bases). The CDR3 sequence is 16 residues long. From germline, CDR1 is SGHVS and CDR2 FNYEAQ. The V and J ends lost 1 base and 0 bases respectively, with 12 bases between them. The CDR3 region is CASSLVAGRLNTEAFF. The CDR3 DNA reads TGTGCCAGCAGCTTAGTGGCAGGGAGGTTGAACACTGAAGCTTTCTTT.

In its sample, this clonotype was seen a few times. J is TRBJ2-5 and V is TRBV24-1, with D possibly being TRBD1 or TRBD2 (5 bases each). The CDR3 sequence is 13 residues long. Between the trimmed V and J ends, which lost 4 bases and 4 bases, there was a span of 9 bases. Germline values: CDR1 KGHDR, CDR2 SFDVKD. The DNA for the CDR3 is TGTGCCACCAGTGAGGGGGTCCTAGAGACCCAGTACTTC. It encodes CATSEGVLETQYF.

The chain recombines TRBV7-2 with TRBJ2-7, with D perhaps TRBD2 (7 bases). Germline V gene lookup returns CDR1 SGHTA and CDR2 FQGNSA. V lost 1 base to trimming and J lost 5 bases, with 15 bases between them. This CDR3 spans 15 amino acids. CDR3 sequence: CASSLGGGAPNEQYF. The CDR3 DNA reads as TGTGCCAGCAGCTTAGGGGGGGGCGCCCCCAACGAGCAGTACTTC.

In this sample, this clonotype turned up many times. This rearrangement joins TRBV29-1 to TRBJ2-1, with TRBD1 identical over 9 bases. The V gene's germline CDR1 is SQVTM and CDR2 ANQGSEA. The CDR3 spans 13 residues. V lost 8 bases, J lost 7 bases, and 9 bases stayed unmatched. CDR3 DNA: TGCAGCTTCATAAACAGGGGGCTTAATGAGCAGTTCTTC. It codes for CSFINRGLNEQFF.

This clonotype was detected many times. The chain has TRBV20-1 and TRBJ2-3; 8 bases align to TRBD2. The V segment lost 1 base and the J segment 3 bases; nucleotides outside the gene matches: 3. The CDR3 is made up of 14 amino acids. Germline CDR1 reads DFQATT; CDR2 reads SNEGSKA (reference sequence). CDR3 loop: CSARVSGVTDTQYF. CDR3 coding DNA: TGCAGTGCTAGAGTTAGCGGGGTTACAGATACGCAGTATTTT.

This clonotype showed up many times. V is TRBV9 and J is TRBJ2-1, with TRBD2 identical over 13 bases. Germline values: CDR1 SGDLS, CDR2 YYNGEE. This CDR3 contains 15 residues. Trimming cost V 5 bases and J 7 bases; bases outside gene matches: 6. CDR3: CASRATSGGGNEQFF. The CDR3 region has the DNA TGTGCCAGCAGAGCAACTAGCGGGGGGGGGAATGAGCAGTTCTTC.

This clonotype turned up a few times. The chain couples TRBV10-3 to TRBJ2-5; TRBD1 agrees at 7 bases. V gave up 3 bases and J gave up 1 base; unmatched junction bases: 8. Germline CDR1 and CDR2: ENHRY and SYGVKD. The CDR3 loop spans 16 amino acids. The CDR3 sequence is CAISDFPGQPQETQYF. DNA of the CDR3: TGTGCCATCAGTGATTTCCCGGGACAGCCCCAAGAGACCCAGTACTTC.

The sample holds many counts of this clonotype. The chain has TRBV27 and TRBJ2-1, with TRBD1 identical over 7 bases. The V gene end was trimmed by 4 bases and the J gene end by 6 bases; junction bases not matched to a gene: 3. The CDR3 consists of 13 residues. The V gene's germline CDR1 is MNHEY and CDR2 SMNVEV (reference sequence). CDR3 in amino acids: CASSWAGGNEQFF. The CDR3 nucleotides are TGTGCCAGCAGTTGGGCAGGGGGCAATGAGCAGTTCTTC.

The chain combines TRBV27 with TRBJ1-4; 10 bases map to TRBD1. There are 18 residues in the CDR3. CDR1 and CDR2 from the germline V gene are MNHEY and SMNVEV (reference sequence). Trimming took 6 bases from V and 5 from J; bases not matched to a gene: 15. CDR3 amino acids: CASRATGTGVGGNEKLFF. The DNA of the CDR3 is TGTGCCAGCAGGGCTACTGGGACAGGGGTCGGCGGGAATGAAAAACTGTTTTTT.